Shown below are 29 T cell receptor beta chains from a single sample sequenced in a study of vaccination effects on CD4 cells after COVID-19. This table comes from immunoSEQ multiplex PCR, and its TCRdb copy is limited to in-frame clones, with some not included. The repertoire holds about 64,000 clones, with about two thirds as singletons. These receptors are not linked to any known antigen. The culture ran for 9 to 11 days, and then CD4+ T cells were isolated. The sequencing used CD4+ T cells from PBMCs cultured without peptide, collected before COVID-19 vaccination. These receptors originate from a human donor who had a prior SARS-CoV-2 infection.

The chain has TRBV5-1 and TRBJ2-7; 8 bases fit TRBD2. The CDR3 consists of 16 residues. The germline V gene encodes CDR1 SGHRS and CDR2 YFSETQ. V was pared by 4 bases and J by 1 base, with 10 bases of the junction left unmatched. CDR3 DNA: TGCGCCAGCAGCCCCGTGTATCCTAGCGGGTCCTACGAGCAGTACTTC. Translated, it gives CASSPVYPSGSYEQYF.

The chain carries TRBV5-4 and TRBJ2-3; D is ambiguous. From germline, CDR1 is SGHNT and CDR2 YYREEE (reference sequence). V lost 1 base and J 4 bases, leaving 7 bases between the germline ends. CDR3 length equals 13 residues. The CDR3 DNA reads as TGTGCCAGCAGCTTGAATCCCTCAGATACGCAGTATTTT. It translates to CASSLNPSDTQYF.

The chain has TRBV7-8 and TRBJ1-1, with D tentatively TRBD1 (5 bases). The CDR3 contains 13 residues. Trimming pared 6 bases from V and 3 bases from J, leaving 11 bases between. CDR1 and CDR2 (germline): SGHVS, FQNEAQ. CDR3 nucleotides: TGTGCCAGCAGTTCCCAGGGTGACACTGAAGCTTTCTTT. Translation: CASSSQGDTEAFF. Together with reference TRBV7-8 and TRBJ1-1, the CDR3 gives the full variable domain: GAGVSQSPRYKVAKRGQDVALRCDPISGHVSLFWYQQALGQGPEFLTYFQNEAQLDKSGLPSDRFFAERPEGSVSTLKIQRTQQEDSAVYLCASSSQGDTEAFFGQGTRLTVV.

The J gene is TRBJ2-3, the V gene TRBV2; 7 bases map to TRBD1. Germline loops: CDR1 SNHLY, CDR2 FYNNEI. The CDR3 spans 13 residues. V dropped 4 bases and J dropped 4; count of bases not matched to a gene: 2. For the CDR3, the DNA is TGTGCCAGCAGTGCGGGACAGTCAGATACGCAGTATTTT. As protein: CASSAGQSDTQYF.

The chain is built from TRBV24-1 and TRBJ2-5; D gene ambiguous. CDR3 length: 11 amino acids. Per germline, CDR1 KGHDR and CDR2 SFDVKD. Between the trimmed V and J ends, which lost 3 bases and 5 bases, there was a span of 3 bases. CDR3 coding DNA: TGTGCCACCAGTGATCACGAGACCCAGTACTTC. Its protein product is CATSDHETQYF.

The chain uses TRBV7-2 and TRBJ1-1; D is unresolved. CDR1 SGHTA and CDR2 FQGNSA come from the germline V gene. The CDR3 is 15 amino acids. Trimming left V 2 bases short and J 5 bases short, with 15 bases between. The CDR3 spells CASSLWAVVATEAFF. Written as DNA, the CDR3 is TGTGCCAGCAGCTTATGGGCAGTTGTGGCAACTGAAGCTTTCTTT.

The CDR3 bases are TGTGCCAGCAGCTTAGGCCCCCAGGGAGAGACCCAGTACTTC. It yields the protein CASSLGPQGETQYF. The V call is TRBV11-1, the J call TRBJ2-5, with D perhaps matching TRBD1 (5 bases). Trimming shortened V by 1 base and J by 4 bases, and 10 bases separated the two germline ends. Germline CDR1 SGHAT, CDR2 FQDESV (reference sequence). This CDR3 spans 14 amino acids.

This clone was recorded only once. The chain couples TRBV4-3 to TRBJ1-4; D gene uncertain. The V gene lost 3 bases and the J gene lost 3 bases, with 11 bases spanning the gap. Germline lookup yields CDR1 LGHNA and CDR2 YSLEER. The CDR3 runs 15 residues. The CDR3 bases are TGCGCCAGCAGCCAGGGCGGGTGGTCTAATGAAAAACTGTTTTTT. Protein sequence: CASSQGGWSNEKLFF.

This chain connects TRBV2 to TRBJ1-2; D might be TRBD1 (5 bases). The CDR3 is 17 amino acids. The V gene lost 0 bases and the J gene lost 4 bases, with 18 bases spanning the gap. The V gene's germline CDR1 is SNHLY and CDR2 FYNNEI. The CDR3: CASSEALRGGASYGYTF. The DNA for the CDR3 is TGTGCCAGCAGTGAAGCGCTTCGGGGAGGGGCGAGCTATGGCTACACCTTC.

The V call is TRBV4-1, the J call TRBJ1-1; the D is unclear. Germline loops: CDR1 MGHRA, CDR2 YSYEKL. This CDR3 has 13 amino acids. Trimming took off 4 bases at V and 10 bases at J, with 16 bases between the two ends. DNA for the CDR3: TGCGCCAGCAGCCTTCGACGGGCGGACCGAGCTTTCTTT. Protein product: CASSLRRADRAFF.

The chain employs TRBV5-1 and TRBJ2-2; 8 bases match TRBD1. With 1 base clipped from V and 0 bases from J, the junction kept 8 bases outside the gene matches. The germline CDR1 and CDR2 sequences are SGHRS and YFSETQ. The CDR3 loop spans 18 amino acids. The CDR3 bases are TGCGCCAGCAGCTTGTCGCCCTCAGGGGGCGCGAACACCGGGGAGCTGTTTTTT. This sequence encodes CASSLSPSGGANTGELFF. Looking up the rest from reference TRBV5-1 and TRBJ2-2 gives the full variable domain: KAGVTQTPRYLIKTRGQQVTLSCSPISGHRSVSWYQQTPGQGLQFLFEYFSETQRNKGNFPGRFSGRQFSNSRSEMNVSTLELGDSALYLCASSLSPSGGANTGELFFGEGSRLTVL.

The chain links TRBV18 to TRBJ2-5; 8 positions agree with TRBD2. The CDR3 totals 16 residues. CDR1 is KGHSH, CDR2 LQKENI, per germline. V shed 2 bases and J 5 bases; nucleotides not matched to a gene: 10. The CDR3, as DNA: TGTGCCAGCTCACCATTTCGGACTAGCTGGGGGGAGACCCAGTACTTC. Translating gives CASSPFRTSWGETQYF. The variable domain in full, with the rest retrieved from reference TRBV18 and TRBJ2-5, is NAGVMQNPRHLVRRRGQEARLRCSPMKGHSHVYWYRQLPEEGLKFMVYLQKENIIDESGMPKERFSAEFPKEGPSILRIQQVVRGDSAAYFCASSPFRTSWGETQYFGPGTRLLVL.

The V call is TRBV6-6, the J call TRBJ1-2; D remains ambiguous. The V end lost 0 bases, the J end lost 2 bases, and 4 bases lay between the germline ends. Germline CDR1 reads MNHNY; CDR2 reads SVGAGI (reference sequence). The CDR3 is 13 amino acids. The CDR3 DNA reads as TGTGCCAGCAGTTACTCCAGAAACTATGGCTACACCTTC. This sequence encodes CASSYSRNYGYTF.

This chain uses TRBV11-1 with TRBJ2-1; possibly TRBD1 or TRBD2 for D (5 bases each). V dropped 5 bases and J dropped 7 bases, with 21 bases sitting between them. CDR3 length: 16 amino acids. Per the germline V gene, CDR1 is SGHAT and CDR2 is FQDESV (reference sequence). The CDR3 loop is CASSPWDGTLGNEQFF. CDR3 in DNA: TGTGCCAGCAGCCCCTGGGACGGAACCCTTGGAAATGAGCAGTTCTTC. Drawing the rest from reference TRBV11-1 and TRBJ2-1, the complete variable domain is EAEVAQSPRYKITEKSQAVAFWCDPISGHATLYWYRQILGQGPELLVQFQDESVVDDSQLPKDRFSAERLKGVDSTLKIQPAELGDSAMYLCASSPWDGTLGNEQFFGPGTRLTVL.

V is TRBV6-5 and J is TRBJ1-2; TRBD1 is a possible D gene (5 bases). Trimming stripped 2 bases from V and 4 bases from J, with 11 bases between. The CDR3 totals 14 residues. Germline values: CDR1 MNHEY, CDR2 SVGAGI. CDR3 protein: CASSYRGIGYGYTF. The CDR3 DNA follows: TGTGCCAGCAGTTACAGGGGAATTGGCTATGGCTACACCTTC.

The rearrangement joins TRBV14 to TRBJ1-2; D is ambiguous. CDR1 and CDR2 from the germline V gene are SGHDN and FVKESK. This CDR3 contains 16 residues. Trimming removed 4 bases from V and 2 bases from J, with 17 bases in between. CDR3 DNA: TGTGCCAGCAGCCTGCGGGTCAGCGACTACAACTATGGCTACACCTTC. Translating gives CASSLRVSDYNYGYTF.

J is TRBJ2-2 and V is TRBV19; weak D call: TRBD1 (5 bases). The CDR3 runs 14 residues. Germline CDR1 and CDR2: LNHDA and SQIVND (reference sequence). Trimming shortened V by 6 bases and J by 2 bases, and 10 bases separated the two germline ends. CDR3 region: CASRQAINTGELFF. The CDR3 DNA follows: TGTGCCAGTAGACAGGCTATAAACACCGGGGAGCTGTTTTTT.

V is TRBV29-1 and J is TRBJ2-7, with TRBD1 matching 10 bases. The CDR3 consists of 14 residues. The V segment lost 1 base and the J segment 6 bases; nucleotides outside the gene matches: 6. CDR1 is SQVTM and CDR2 is ANQGSEA in the germline V gene. The CDR3 bases are TGCAGCGTTGAAGTGGACAGGGGGGCTCGCGAGCAGTACTTC. This gives the protein CSVEVDRGAREQYF.

CDR3 nucleotides: TGTGCCAGCAAAGGCTATGGCTACACCTTC. This codes for CASKGYGYTF. The chain carries TRBV2 and TRBJ1-2; D remains unclear. The V gene lost 7 bases and the J gene lost 4 bases, with 4 bases spanning the gap. The CDR3 is 10 amino acids. Germline V gene lookup returns CDR1 SNHLY and CDR2 FYNNEI.

The chain combines TRBV5-1 with TRBJ2-3; 9 bases line up with TRBD2. This CDR3 comprises 16 residues. After removal of 0 bases from V and 0 bases from J, the junction contained 2 bases not matched to a gene. Germline V lookup: CDR1 SGHRS, CDR2 YFSETQ. The CDR3 spells CASSLELAGSTDTQYF. The CDR3 DNA reads as TGCGCCAGCAGCTTGGAGCTAGCGGGGAGCACAGATACGCAGTATTTT.

This sequence joins TRBV7-2 and TRBJ2-1, with 9 bases matching TRBD2. CDR1 is SGHTA, CDR2 FQGNSA, per germline. Unmatched junction bases numbered 11, after V lost 1 base and J lost 7 bases. The CDR3 runs to 17 residues. The CDR3, as DNA: TGTGCCAGCAGCTTAGTCAATAGCGGGGGCCTTGGGAATGAGCAGTTCTTC. This translates into CASSLVNSGGLGNEQFF.

The chain carries TRBV9 and TRBJ2-7; D remains unclear. CDR1 is SGDLS, CDR2 YYNGEE, per germline. The germline V and J ends were trimmed by 0 bases and 3 bases, with 10 bases remaining between them. The CDR3 is made up of 14 amino acids. This CDR3 reads CASSVEGVSYEQYF. The DNA of the CDR3 is TGTGCCAGCAGCGTAGAGGGTGTAAGCTACGAGCAGTACTTC.

This clone was counted only a few times. The rearrangement uses TRBV29-1 and TRBJ2-7, with 8 positions matching TRBD1. Germline V gives CDR1 SQVTM, CDR2 ANQGSEA. V lost 6 bases and J lost 0; bases outside the gene matches: 10. This CDR3 spans 15 amino acids. The CDR3 loop reads CSVRQGSPSSYEQYF. CDR3 DNA: TGCAGCGTGAGACAGGGGTCGCCTAGCTCCTACGAGCAGTACTTC.

The chain recombines TRBV6-5 with TRBJ1-2, with a tentative D call TRBD1 (6 bases). The V and J ends lost 8 bases and 3 bases respectively, with 10 bases between them. Germline loops: CDR1 MNHEY, CDR2 SVGAGI. The CDR3 totals 12 residues. The CDR3 DNA reads as TGTGCCAGCGGGGGGCAAGACTATGGCTACACCTTC. Protein product: CASGGQDYGYTF.

The chain couples TRBV5-1 to TRBJ2-3; 9 nucleotides align to TRBD2. The CDR3 sequence is 16 residues long. Germline loops: CDR1 SGHRS, CDR2 YFSETQ. The V and J ends lost 0 bases and 2 bases, in that order; junction bases with no gene match: 4. CDR3 in amino acids: CASSLGRTSDTDTQYF. The CDR3 region has the DNA TGCGCCAGCAGCTTGGGTCGGACTAGCGACACAGATACGCAGTATTTT.

The V and J genes are TRBV11-1 and TRBJ2-7, with D perhaps matching TRBD1 (6 bases). Germline V gene lookup returns CDR1 SGHAT and CDR2 FQDESV (reference sequence). The CDR3 is 16 residues long. Trimming shortened V by 4 bases and J by 2 bases, and 18 bases separated the two germline ends. CDR3 nucleotide sequence: TGTGCCAGCAGCTCGAGAACCGGGACACCTACCTACGAGCAGTACTTC. This translates into CASSSRTGTPTYEQYF. Using reference TRBV11-1 and TRBJ2-7 for the parts outside the CDR3, the full variable domain is EAEVAQSPRYKITEKSQAVAFWCDPISGHATLYWYRQILGQGPELLVQFQDESVVDDSQLPKDRFSAERLKGVDSTLKIQPAELGDSAMYLCASSSRTGTPTYEQYFGPGTRLTVT.

V and J are TRBV6-6 and TRBJ1-2; no firm D call. Per germline, CDR1 MNHNY and CDR2 SVGAGI (reference sequence). V lost 0 bases and J 2 bases, leaving 10 bases between the germline ends. The CDR3 has 15 amino acids. The chain's CDR3 is CASSYSRGLNYGYTF. The CDR3 DNA sequence: TGTGCCAGCAGTTACTCCCGGGGTCTAAACTATGGCTACACCTTC.

This chain connects TRBV29-1 to TRBJ1-1, with 7 nucleotides matching TRBD1. V trimming: 7 bases; J trimming: 4 bases; junction bases outside the gene matches: 12. This CDR3 region has 14 residues. CDR1 is SQVTM, CDR2 ANQGSEA, per germline. In nucleotides, the CDR3 is TGCAGCGCCCAGGGGGGCAAAGGGTTCACTGAAGCTTTCTTT. This translates into CSAQGGKGFTEAFF.

The chain carries TRBV5-6 and TRBJ2-1; 8 nucleotides agree with TRBD2. Trimming at V came to 4 bases and at J to 7 bases, leaving 16 bases not matched to a gene. This CDR3 has 17 residues. Germline V lookup: CDR1 SGHDT, CDR2 YYEEEE. For the CDR3, the DNA is TGTGCCAGCAGCCCCGCCCATGCGGGGGGCTTTTCGAATGAGCAGTTCTTC. Its protein is CASSPAHAGGFSNEQFF.